This T cell receptor beta chain was sequenced for a study of T cells after yellow fever vaccination. Turning to the study itself: Any fraction with a low cell number was prepared using SMART-Seq v4 Ultra Low Input.

J gave up 6 bases and V 0 bases, and 10 bases lay outside the gene matches. In germline, CDR1 is WSHSY, CDR2 SAAADI. This CDR3 spans 16 amino acids. This clonotype was seen at least ten times. The antigen is undetermined. Findings and limits, study-wide: A secondary response was less intense yet reached its peak sooner, at day 5 versus 15. Once the booster was given, most primary-vaccination clones reappeared, at just under 98% for CD4 and 88% for CD8.

TCRdb re-called the 5' RACE reads with MiXCR, one entry per CDR3 protein. The repertoire includes about 63,000 distinct CDR3 sequences, 7.4% of them detected once, and 30% to 45% sits in the top ten. The sample here was CD8+ T cells sorted from PBMCs, taken 15 days after the yellow fever booster vaccination. This chain links TRBV10-2 with TRBJ2-7; 8 positions agree with TRBD2. The sequence was obtained from a man aged 25 to 45 who received the YFV17D yellow fever vaccine. Here the CDR3 reads CASSESFGLASSEQYF. CDR3 coding DNA: TGCGCCAGCAGTGAGTCGTTTGGACTAGCTTCAAGCGAGCAGTACTTC.